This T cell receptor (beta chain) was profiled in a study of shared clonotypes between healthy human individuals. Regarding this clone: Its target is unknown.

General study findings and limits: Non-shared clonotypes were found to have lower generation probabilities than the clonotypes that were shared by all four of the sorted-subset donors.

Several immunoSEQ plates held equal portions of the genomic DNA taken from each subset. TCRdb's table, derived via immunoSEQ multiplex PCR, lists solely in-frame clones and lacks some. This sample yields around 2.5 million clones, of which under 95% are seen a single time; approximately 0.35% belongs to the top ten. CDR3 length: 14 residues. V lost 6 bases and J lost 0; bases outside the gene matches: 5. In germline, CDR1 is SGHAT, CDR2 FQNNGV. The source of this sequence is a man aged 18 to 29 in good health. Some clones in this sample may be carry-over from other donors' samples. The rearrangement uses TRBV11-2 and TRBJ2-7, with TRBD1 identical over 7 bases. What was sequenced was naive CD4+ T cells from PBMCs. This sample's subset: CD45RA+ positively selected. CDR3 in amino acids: CASRRTGLSYEQYF. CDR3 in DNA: TGTGCCAGCAGGCGGACAGGCCTCTCCTACGAGCAGTACTTC.